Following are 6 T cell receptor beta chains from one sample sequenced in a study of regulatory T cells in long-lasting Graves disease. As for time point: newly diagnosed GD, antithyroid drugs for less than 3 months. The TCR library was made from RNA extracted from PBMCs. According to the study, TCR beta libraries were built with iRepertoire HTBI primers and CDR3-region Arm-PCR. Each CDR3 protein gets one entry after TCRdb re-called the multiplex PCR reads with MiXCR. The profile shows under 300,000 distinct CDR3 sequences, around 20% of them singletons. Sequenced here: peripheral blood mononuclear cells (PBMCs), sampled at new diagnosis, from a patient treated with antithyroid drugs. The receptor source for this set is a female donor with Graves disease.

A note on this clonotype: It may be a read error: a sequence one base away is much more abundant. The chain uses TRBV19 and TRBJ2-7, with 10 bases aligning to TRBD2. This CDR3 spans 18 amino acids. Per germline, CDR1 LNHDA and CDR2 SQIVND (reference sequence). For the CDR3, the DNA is TGTGCCAATAGTTCTAGCGGGAGAGATATCAGGGGTTCCTACGAGCAGTACTTC. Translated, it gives CANSSSGRDIRGSYEQYF.

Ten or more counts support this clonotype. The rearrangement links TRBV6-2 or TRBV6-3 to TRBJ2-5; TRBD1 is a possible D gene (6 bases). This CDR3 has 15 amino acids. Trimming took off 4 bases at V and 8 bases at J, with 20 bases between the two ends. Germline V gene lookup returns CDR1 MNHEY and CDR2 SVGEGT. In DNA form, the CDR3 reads TGTGCCAGCAGTTGGGCCAGTCAGAACAGGGATACCCAGTACTTC. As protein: CASSWASQNRDTQYF.

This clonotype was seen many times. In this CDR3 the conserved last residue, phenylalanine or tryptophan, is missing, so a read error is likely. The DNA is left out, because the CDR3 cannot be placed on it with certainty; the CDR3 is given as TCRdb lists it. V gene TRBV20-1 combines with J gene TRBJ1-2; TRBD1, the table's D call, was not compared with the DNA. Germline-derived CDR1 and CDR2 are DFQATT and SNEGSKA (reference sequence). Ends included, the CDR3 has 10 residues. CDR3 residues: CSARHGTGIL.

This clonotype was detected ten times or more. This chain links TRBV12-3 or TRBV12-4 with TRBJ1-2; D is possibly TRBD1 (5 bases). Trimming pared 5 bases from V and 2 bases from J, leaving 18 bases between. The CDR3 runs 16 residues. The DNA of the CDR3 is TGTGCCAGCAGTCCTCCGGGACTCACAACCAACTATGGCTACACCTTC. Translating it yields CASSPPGLTTNYGYTF.

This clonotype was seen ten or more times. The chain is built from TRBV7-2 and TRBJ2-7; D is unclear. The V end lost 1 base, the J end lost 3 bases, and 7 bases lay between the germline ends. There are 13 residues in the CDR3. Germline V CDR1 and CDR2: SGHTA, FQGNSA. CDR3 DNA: TGTGCCAGCAGCTTAGGGGCACGCTACGAGCAGTACTTC. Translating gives CASSLGARYEQYF.

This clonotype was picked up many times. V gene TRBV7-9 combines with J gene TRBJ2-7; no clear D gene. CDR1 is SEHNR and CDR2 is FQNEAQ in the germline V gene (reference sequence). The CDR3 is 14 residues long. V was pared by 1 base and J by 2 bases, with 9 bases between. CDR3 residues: CASSLGPQPYEQYF. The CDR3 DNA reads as TGTGCCAGCAGCTTAGGACCCCAGCCCTACGAGCAGTACTTC.